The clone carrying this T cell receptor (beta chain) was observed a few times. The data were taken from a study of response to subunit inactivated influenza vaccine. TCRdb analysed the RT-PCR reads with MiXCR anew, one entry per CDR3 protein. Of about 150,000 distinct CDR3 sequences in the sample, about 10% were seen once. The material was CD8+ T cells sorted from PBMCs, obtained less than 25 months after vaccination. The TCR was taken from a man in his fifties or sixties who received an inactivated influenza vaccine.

The CDR3 loop reads CASSYSKSYEQYF. DNA of the CDR3: TGTGCCAGCAGTTACTCGAAGTCCTACGAGCAGTACTTC. This chain uses TRBV6-2 or TRBV6-3 with TRBJ2-7; no clear D gene. V was pared by 0 bases and J by 1 base, with 4 bases between. Germline V gives CDR1 MNHEY, CDR2 SVGEGT. CDR3 length: 13 residues.